This entry describes one TCR beta chain. The PCR contained 60 Vbeta and 13 Jbeta primers. TCRdb's copy holds only in-frame clones and misses some; the assay was immunoSEQ multiplex PCR. In the table there are some 160,000 clones, less than 90% of which are singletons. V was pared by 8 bases and J by 10 bases, with 14 bases of the junction left unmatched. Germline CDR1 is MDHEN and CDR2 is SYDVKM. The CDR3 has 15 residues. The data were taken from a study of cytomegalovirus exposure and HLA in healthy donors. This sequence was found in a woman between 18 and 30 years old in good health and CMV-seronegative. The sequenced sample was PBMCs. V usage is TRBV28 and J usage is TRBJ2-1; 10 bases are a match to TRBD2. The CDR3 DNA follows: TGTGCCAGCCTGTCCCTCAGCGGGGGGGCTAGGGAGCAGTTCTTC. Translation gives CASLSLSGGAREQFF.